The entry below describes one TCR beta chain. TRAV- and TRBV-specific primers, spanning alpha and beta chains, primed first-strand cDNA. The TCRs were subjected to amplification over approximately 18 PCR cycles employing a constant-region primer in conjunction with a V-primer adapter. Following isolation, mRNA was amplified via in vitro transcription. One entry per CDR3 protein results from TCRdb running MiXCR on the reads. Of about 30,000 distinct CDR3 sequences listed, approximately 49% are singletons. This sample is drawn from a study of low-dose radiotherapy and immunotherapy resistance in tumors. CDR1 is SGHDT and CDR2 is YYEEEE in the germline V gene. V lost 1 base and J 2 bases, leaving 16 bases between the germline ends. The CDR3 sequence is 16 residues long. Indicated time point: after trial treatment. Described treatment: LDRT plus nivolumab, ipilimumab, low-dose cyclophosphamide and aspirin (RACIN trial). Donors were treated with nivolumab, ipilimumab, aspirin, and low-dose cyclophosphamide and radiotherapy.

This TCR was recovered from a male donor with gallbladder cancer. The rearrangement links TRBV5-6 to TRBJ2-7; D assignment may be TRBD1 or TRBD2 (5 bases each). Sequenced material: PBMCs, taken after low-dose radiotherapy plus immunotherapy. The CDR3: CASSLKAGAWTYEQYF. The CDR3 DNA follows: TGTGCCAGCAGCTTGAAGGCCGGGGCGTGGACCTACGAGCAGTACTTC.